This T cell receptor (beta chain) came from a study of Graves' ophthalmopathy and Graves' hyperthyroidism. This clonotype turned up a few times. Antigen specificity is unknown. Germline-derived CDR1 and CDR2 are SGHAT and FQNNGV. This CDR3 spans 14 amino acids. J gave up 3 bases and V 4 bases, and 5 bases lay outside the gene matches. The PBMCs used were ones drawn from approximately 10 ml of fresh peripheral blood. The study's findings and limits: Most expanded clonotypes from thyroid (those above 0.001 frequency) were also found in blood.

RNA transcripts provided the template for amplifying TCR beta CDR3 regions. Following a first-round RT-PCR that used HTBI primers, a second-round multiplex PCR was carried out. A single record per CDR3 protein comes from TCRdb applying MiXCR to the multiplex PCR reads. Found here are 200,000 to 250,000 distinct CDR3 sequences, roughly 21% of them singletons; the top ten hold around two fifths. The sequence derives from a woman aged 45-60 years with Graves' ophthalmopathy. The sequenced sample was peripheral blood. The rearrangement uses TRBV11-2 and TRBJ2-7; 8 bases match TRBD1. The CDR3 spells CASSSGQGDYEQYF. CDR3 in DNA: TGTGCCAGCAGCTCCGGACAGGGTGACTACGAGCAGTACTTC.